This T cell receptor beta chain was identified during a study of blood T cell repertoires in COVID-19. Germline V CDR1 and CDR2: LGHNA, YNFKEQ. The V gene lost 4 bases and the J gene lost 0 bases, with 10 bases spanning the gap. CDR3 size: 15 residues. Source study methods: Estimated nucleated cell counts came from reference gene primer amplification. Sequencing used immunoSEQ multiplex PCR; TCRdb keeps in-frame clones, though not all of them. From that table come the V and J calls and clone size; the DNA was used to work out D and trimming. The sample records about 160,000 clones, around nine tenths being singletons.

The V call is TRBV4-2, the J call TRBJ2-1; D gene ambiguous. The receptor was isolated from a woman between 50 and 59 years old who had recovered from COVID-19. The sample comprised PBMCs or T cells enriched from blood (not recorded which). The CDR3 region has the DNA TGTGCCAGCAGCCCTGACTCGAGCTCCTACAATGAGCAGTTCTTC. Translated, it gives CASSPDSSSYNEQFF.